These 26 T cell receptor beta chains share one sample of origin, sequenced in a study of PD-1 blockade in classical Hodgkin lymphoma (dated by TCRdb to about 2020). Interpreted using the paper, the time point label stands for: cycle 2 day 1 (C2D1) of nivolumab. Every trial patient had relapsed after autologous stem cell transplantation, and cohorts A, B and C differed in prior brentuximab vedotin exposure. Libraries were constructed by the immunoSEQ multiplex PCR assay. The immuneACCESS repertoire file appears here via TCRdb, limited to in-frame rearrangements. These files lack a portion of the clones; in checked studies, under half of the deficit traces to unresolved V genes, and the cause of the others is not known. The table for this sample lists under 80,000 clones; 60% to 80% of them were counted only once. Less than 9.5% of the sample belongs to the ten largest clones. The material sequenced was peripheral blood mononuclear cells (PBMCs), taken before the second cycle of nivolumab. The receptor source for this set is a human donor with classical Hodgkin lymphoma.

This CDR3 is CAREGGLATDTQYF. The DNA for the CDR3 is TGTGCCAGGGAGGGGGGGCTAGCAACAGATACGCAGTATTTT. The V and J genes are TRBV7-9 and TRBJ2-3, with a tentative D call TRBD2 (7 bases). Germline CDR1 and CDR2: SEHNR and FQNEAQ (reference sequence). Trimming left V 9 bases short and J 3 bases short, with 16 bases between. This CDR3 region has 14 residues.

About this clone: The same CDR3 is also encoded by other DNA sequences in this sample. The chain combines TRBV5-1 with TRBJ2-5; 8 nucleotides line up with TRBD1. The CDR3 is made up of 14 amino acids. Germline trimming cut 2 bases from V and 1 base from J; bases unmatched to any gene: 1. Per germline, CDR1 SGHRS and CDR2 YFSETQ. This chain's CDR3 is CASSLGQGQETQYF. CDR3 nucleotides: TGCGCCAGCAGCTTAGGACAGGGCCAAGAGACCCAGTACTTC.

V and J are TRBV18 and TRBJ2-3, with TRBD2 matching 8 bases. Germline values: CDR1 KGHSH, CDR2 LQKENI. Trimming at V came to 3 bases and at J to 2 bases, leaving 13 bases not matched to a gene. The CDR3 covers 18 residues. CDR3 amino acids: CASSPLPASGRITDTQYF. CDR3 bases: TGTGCCAGCTCACCTCTTCCGGCTAGCGGGCGGATCACAGATACGCAGTATTTT.

This rearrangement joins TRBV5-3 to TRBJ2-4, with a possible D match to TRBD2 (5 bases). TRBV5-3 is classed as an ORF, of uncertain function. Trimming removed 0 bases at V and 10 bases at J, with 23 bases between. The CDR3 contains 17 residues. The CDR3 region has the DNA TGTGCCAGAAGCTTGGCCCTAAAAGAGGACCTCGAGCGGATTCAGTACTTC. It yields the protein CARSLALKEDLERIQYF.

The chain carries TRBV19 and TRBJ2-3; possible D gene TRBD2, 5 bases. This CDR3 has 16 amino acids. Germline V gives CDR1 LNHDA, CDR2 SQIVND (reference sequence). V lost 5 bases to trimming and J lost 6 bases, with 21 bases between them. The CDR3 loop reads CASSPDGLFFTDTQYF. CDR3 sequence (DNA): TGTGCCAGTAGTCCTGATGGACTGTTCTTCACGGATACGCAGTATTTT.

This sequence joins TRBV5-4 and TRBJ2-7; tentatively, D is TRBD2 (6 bases). V was pared by 4 bases and J by 0 bases, with 14 bases between. The CDR3 length is 15 residues. Germline loops: CDR1 SGHNT, CDR2 YYREEE (reference sequence). The CDR3 is CASSPGGKSSYEQYF. In DNA, the CDR3 is TGTGCCAGCAGCCCCGGGGGAAAGAGCTCCTACGAGCAGTACTTC.

This clone has only a few counts. This chain links TRBV6-1 with TRBJ2-1; TRBD1 matches 7 bases. The CDR3 is 13 residues long. Losses at the gene ends were 3 bases for V and 6 bases for J; bases not matched to a gene: 2. CDR1 is MNHNS, CDR2 SASEGT, per germline. CDR3 coding DNA: TGTGCCAGCAGTGAGGGGACAGTCAATGAGCAGTTCTTC. Protein sequence: CASSEGTVNEQFF.

This clone was counted a few times. The chain employs TRBV7-6 and TRBJ2-3; D perhaps matches TRBD2 (6 bases). CDR1 and CDR2 (germline): SGHVS, FNYEAQ. CDR3 length equals 14 residues. Trimming stripped 3 bases from V and 6 bases from J, with 13 bases between. The DNA of the CDR3 is TGTGCCAGCAGCTTTGGGCTAGCGTCGGATACGCAGTATTTT. Protein sequence: CASSFGLASDTQYF.

The chain employs TRBV6-5 and TRBJ2-1; the match to TRBD2 covers 11 bases. The V and J ends lost 7 bases and 7 bases, in that order; junction bases with no gene match: 9. The CDR3 runs 15 residues. Germline values: CDR1 MNHEY, CDR2 SVGAGI. In DNA form, the CDR3 reads TGTGCCAGCATCCGTGGACTAGCGGGCCCGAATGAGCAGTTCTTC. It yields the protein CASIRGLAGPNEQFF.

The chain links TRBV6-6 to TRBJ1-2; 7 bases line up with TRBD1. V lost 4 bases, J lost 4 bases, and 6 bases stayed unmatched. Germline CDR1 and CDR2: MNHNY and SVGAGI (reference sequence). This CDR3 has 14 amino acids. CDR3 in amino acids: CASSSPTGSYGYTF. CDR3 coding DNA: TGTGCCAGCAGTTCCCCGACAGGGAGCTATGGCTACACCTTC.

The chain employs TRBV9 and TRBJ1-3, with D possibly matching TRBD1 (5 bases). The ends were cut back, 4 bases at V and 5 bases at J, with 10 bases in the middle. This CDR3 spans 13 amino acids. Germline V gives CDR1 SGDLS, CDR2 YYNGEE. DNA for the CDR3: TGTGCCAGCAGCCCCAGGGTCCGAAACACCATATATTTT. The encoded protein is CASSPRVRNTIYF.

The V gene is TRBV11-2, the J gene TRBJ2-5; no reliable D call. CDR1 SGHAT and CDR2 FQNNGV come from the germline V gene. V lost 1 base and J 3 bases, leaving 9 bases between the germline ends. The CDR3 is 14 residues long. CDR3: CASSLAYGEETQYF. The CDR3, as DNA: TGTGCCAGCAGCTTAGCCTATGGGGAAGAGACCCAGTACTTC.

The gene calls are TRBV5-4 and TRBJ2-6, with no clear D. V was clipped by 6 bases and J by 1 base, with 5 bases between them. Germline V lookup: CDR1 SGHNT, CDR2 YYREEE (reference sequence). This CDR3 spans 13 amino acids. As DNA, the CDR3 is TGTGCCAGCACCGTTTCTGGGGCCAACGTCCTGACTTTC. Protein sequence: CASTVSGANVLTF.

This chain links TRBV2 with TRBJ1-5; a possible D gene is TRBD1 (5 bases). V lost 3 bases to trimming and J lost 7 bases, with 13 bases between them. The CDR3 totals 14 residues. Germline V gives CDR1 SNHLY, CDR2 FYNNEI. The CDR3 sequence is CASSEGRDWQPQHF. In nucleotides, the CDR3 is TGTGCCAGCAGTGAGGGCAGGGACTGGCAGCCCCAGCATTTT.

This chain links TRBV6-1 with TRBJ1-1; D unresolved. The V end was cut by 5 bases, the J end by 6 bases, with 13 bases between. CDR1 is MNHNS and CDR2 is SASEGT in the germline V gene. The CDR3 loop spans 13 amino acids. CDR3 coding DNA: TGTGCCAGCAGTTTGGTTGCTTTGGCTGAAGCTTTCTTT. This sequence encodes CASSLVALAEAFF.

The chain links TRBV7-8 to TRBJ1-2; D perhaps matches TRBD1 (5 bases). V was shortened by 2 bases and J by 8 bases, with 15 bases between the two germline ends. In germline, CDR1 is SGHVS, CDR2 FQNEAQ. The CDR3 loop spans 14 amino acids. CDR3 nucleotide sequence: TGTGCCAGCAGCTTATTTTCGGACACCCTAGGCTACACCTTC. Protein product: CASSLFSDTLGYTF.

The gene calls are TRBV6-1 and TRBJ1-1; D remains unclear. Trimming removed 7 bases from V and 0 bases from J, with 9 bases in between. The germline gives CDR1 MNHNS, CDR2 SASEGT. The CDR3 runs 13 residues. DNA for the CDR3: TGTGCCAGCACTGTCGACCTGAACACTGAAGCTTTCTTT. Protein sequence: CASTVDLNTEAFF.

As to this clone: One end of the junction fails to match germline, which may point to a read error. The chain couples TRBV5-1 to TRBJ2-7; no definite D call. With the DNA end fitting TRBJ2-5 better, the J assignment may be wrong. The CDR3 length is 14 residues. Germline loops: CDR1 SGHRS, CDR2 YFSETQ. In DNA, the CDR3 is TGTGCCAGCAGCCCCCTCCCACGGTTGGAGACCCAGTACTTC. Translating gives CASSPLPRLETQYF.

The gene calls are TRBV6-5 and TRBJ2-4; the D is unclear. Germline CDR1 reads MNHEY; CDR2 reads SVGAGI. V gave up 0 bases and J gave up 7 bases, with 10 bases separating them. The length of the CDR3 is 14 residues. The CDR3 protein is CASSYSNWGNIQYF. CDR3 bases: TGTGCCAGCAGTTACTCGAATTGGGGTAACATTCAGTACTTC.

This chain links TRBV6-5 with TRBJ1-1; unclear D gene. The CDR3 has 14 residues. Between the trimmed V and J ends, which lost 2 bases and 4 bases, there was a span of 11 bases. Germline loops: CDR1 MNHEY, CDR2 SVGAGI. This CDR3 reads CASSYHWEGTEAFF. The CDR3 nucleotides read TGTGCCAGCAGTTACCACTGGGAGGGCACTGAAGCTTTCTTT.

J is TRBJ2-1 and V is TRBV28; D ambiguous. The V and J ends lost 6 bases and 6 bases respectively, with 18 bases between them. The germline V gene has CDR1 MDHEN and CDR2 SYDVKM. The CDR3 extends over 15 amino acids. The CDR3 coding sequence is TGTGCCAGCAGCCCCCCACGGCCTAAATCCAATGAGCAGTTCTTC. Translating gives CASSPPRPKSNEQFF. Complete variable domain (other parts from reference TRBV28 and TRBJ2-1): DVKVTQSSRYLVKRTGEKVFLECVQDMDHENMFWYRQDPGLGLRLIYFSYDVKMKEKGDIPEGYSVSREKKERFSLILESASTNQTSMYLCASSPPRPKSNEQFFGPGTRLTVL.

J is TRBJ1-1 and V is TRBV7-9; possible D gene TRBD1, 6 bases. The V and J ends lost 3 bases and 1 base respectively, with 9 bases between them. CDR3 size: 14 residues. Per germline, CDR1 SEHNR and CDR2 FQNEAQ (reference sequence). As DNA, the CDR3 is TGTGCCAGCAGCTTTACAGGGACGAACACTGAAGCTTTCTTT. Residues: CASSFTGTNTEAFF.

V usage is TRBV6-6 and J usage is TRBJ2-1, with D possibly being TRBD1 (6 bases). The CDR3 contains 14 residues. Germline assignment: CDR1 MNHNY and CDR2 SVGAGI (reference sequence). V was clipped by 2 bases and J by 8 bases, with 13 bases between them. The CDR3 sequence: CASSYGAGVDEQFF. The CDR3 DNA reads TGTGCCAGCAGTTACGGTGCAGGGGTGGATGAGCAGTTCTTC.

This clone was seen more than once but under ten times. The gene calls are TRBV4-1 and TRBJ1-6, with TRBD1 as a possible D gene (5 bases). The CDR3 is 16 residues long. The V gene's germline CDR1 is MGHRA and CDR2 YSYEKL. The ends were cut back, 5 bases at V and 2 bases at J, with 13 bases in the middle. Here the CDR3 DNA reads TGCGCCAGCAGCAAGAGGGGTGGCGCCTATAATTCACCCCTCCACTTT. Its protein product is CASSKRGGAYNSPLHF.

A few counts support this clone. The chain links TRBV27 to TRBJ1-6; a possible D gene is TRBD1 (6 bases). Germline V gene data show CDR1 as MNHEY and CDR2 as SMNVEV (reference sequence). This CDR3 has 15 residues. The V end was cut by 0 bases, the J end by 6 bases, with 9 bases between. The CDR3 here is CASSLSGQSNSPLHF. Here the CDR3 DNA reads TGTGCCAGCAGTTTATCCGGACAGAGTAATTCACCCCTCCACTTT.

The rearrangement joins TRBV7-9 to TRBJ2-7; no clear D gene. Trimming took 3 bases from V and 1 from J, leaving 4 bases between them. Germline V gene lookup returns CDR1 SEHNR and CDR2 FQNEAQ (reference sequence). The CDR3 length is 12 residues. CDR3 amino acids: CASSFLSYEQYF. The CDR3 region has the DNA TGTGCCAGCAGCTTTCTTTCCTACGAGCAGTACTTC. The variable domain in full, with the rest retrieved from reference TRBV7-9 and TRBJ2-7, is DTGVSQNPRHKITKRGQNVTFRCDPISEHNRLYWYRQTLGQGPEFLTYFQNEAQLEKSRLLSDRFSAERPKGSFSTLEIQRTEQGDSAMYLCASSFLSYEQYFGPGTRLTVT.